Shown below are 21 T cell receptor beta chains from a single sample sequenced in a study of identical twins. TCRdb called the 5' RACE reads again in MiXCR, with one record for every CDR3 protein. The data show about 520,000 distinct CDR3 sequences, around 20% seen once. These data are also associated with another study on T cells expressing NK-cell markers.

Sequenced material: CD4+ T cells sorted from blood. These receptors were collected from a young woman in good health.

The V call is TRBV6-2 or TRBV6-3, the J call TRBJ1-5; no clear D. The CDR3 extends over 15 amino acids. Per the germline V gene, CDR1 is MNHEY and CDR2 is SVGEGT. V lost 1 base and J lost 0, with 7 bases in between. The CDR3 loop is CASSYWSYSNQPQHF. CDR3 DNA sequence: TGTGCCAGCAGTTACTGGTCCTATAGCAATCAGCCCCAGCATTTT.

A single count supports this clonotype. This sequence joins TRBV7-2 and TRBJ1-6; D ambiguous. The V end was cut by 2 bases, the J end by 8 bases, with 4 bases between. The CDR3 has 12 residues. Germline CDR1 and CDR2: SGHTA and FQGNSA. In nucleotides, the CDR3 is TGTGCCAGCAGCTTAAACGATTCACCCCTCCACTTT. This encodes CASSLNDSPLHF.

This clonotype was recorded only once. The rearrangement links TRBV5-6 to TRBJ2-5, with 7 bases fitting TRBD2. The CDR3 sequence is 14 residues long. Trimming removed 4 bases from V and 5 bases from J; junction bases left unmatched: 8. Germline lookup yields CDR1 SGHDT and CDR2 YYEEEE. The CDR3 protein is CASSLPGLRETQYF. The CDR3 DNA reads TGTGCCAGCAGCCTGCCGGGACTAAGGGAGACCCAGTACTTC.

This clonotype has more than one count but fewer than ten. The rearrangement links TRBV18 to TRBJ1-2; 7 bases are a match to TRBD1. Germline V gene data show CDR1 as KGHSH and CDR2 as LQKENI. CDR3 size: 14 residues. The ends lost 6 bases at V and 6 bases at J; junction bases unmatched: 10. CDR3 amino acids: CASSATGLRNGYTF. The CDR3 DNA reads TGTGCCAGCTCCGCGACAGGGCTGCGAAATGGCTACACCTTC.

The chain couples TRBV7-2 to TRBJ1-4; TRBD1 matches at 11 bases. The CDR3 covers 14 residues. CDR1 is SGHTA and CDR2 is FQGNSA in the germline V gene. Trimming at V came to 4 bases and at J to 8 bases, leaving 3 bases not matched to a gene. The CDR3 DNA sequence: TGTGCCAGCAGCTGGACAGGGGGCAGGGAAAAACTGTTTTTT. It codes for CASSWTGGREKLFF. Supplemented by reference TRBV7-2 and TRBJ1-4, the full variable domain reads GAGVSQSPSNKVTEKGKDVELRCDPISGHTALYWYRQSLGQGLEFLIYFQGNSAPDKSGLPSDRFSAERTGGSVSTLTIQRTQQEDSAVYLCASSWTGGREKLFFGSGTQLSVL.

J is TRBJ1-2 and V is TRBV5-1, with 7 bases that match TRBD1. With V trimmed by 4 bases and J by 8 bases, 17 bases remained unmatched. CDR3 length equals 16 residues. Germline CDR1 and CDR2: SGHRS and YFSETQ. The CDR3 DNA follows: TGCGCCAGCAGCACGGCGACAGGGTTGGCCCTAGGGGGCTACACCTTC. It encodes CASSTATGLALGGYTF.

This clonotype was detected once. The junction differs from germline at one of its ends, possibly a read error. This chain joins TRBV25-1 and TRBJ2-2; D may be TRBD2 (5 bases). Germline CDR1 MGHDK, CDR2 SYGVNS. CDR3 length: 14 residues. The CDR3 nucleotides are TGTGCCAGCAGTGAAGGCCCGAGGACCGGGGAGCTGATTTTT. As protein: CASSEGPRTGELIF.

This clonotype was found a few times. The J gene is TRBJ2-7, the V gene TRBV7-2, with 11 bases fitting TRBD2. Germline V gene data show CDR1 as SGHTA and CDR2 as FQGNSA. V trimming: 3 bases; J trimming: 3 bases; junction bases outside the gene matches: 4. This CDR3 contains 15 residues. The CDR3 DNA sequence: TGTGCCAGCAGCTTTGAGACTAGCGGGAACTACGAGCAGTACTTC. This codes for CASSFETSGNYEQYF.

This clonotype was picked up a small number of times. The chain employs TRBV5-6 and TRBJ2-1; 11 bases map to TRBD1. There are 15 residues in the CDR3. The germline V gene encodes CDR1 SGHDT and CDR2 YYEEEE. V shed 1 base, J shed 10 bases, and the junction held 7 bases outside the gene matches. CDR3: CASSLSDRGQWEQFF. In DNA form, the CDR3 reads TGTGCCAGCAGCTTGTCGGACAGGGGGCAGTGGGAGCAGTTCTTC.

The V call is TRBV5-1, the J call TRBJ2-1; the D gene could be TRBD1 or TRBD2 (5 bases each). The CDR3 consists of 17 residues. Germline V gene sequence: CDR1 SGHRS, CDR2 YFSETQ. V was trimmed by 6 bases and J by 8 bases, leaving 27 bases between them. The CDR3 DNA is TGCGCCAGCACAGACCAACACGGGACCCCCTCGCGGGATGAGCAGTTCTTC. Its protein is CASTDQHGTPSRDEQFF. The full variable domain, rest sourced from reference TRBV5-1 and TRBJ2-1, is KAGVTQTPRYLIKTRGQQVTLSCSPISGHRSVSWYQQTPGQGLQFLFEYFSETQRNKGNFPGRFSGRQFSNSRSEMNVSTLELGDSALYLCASTDQHGTPSRDEQFFGPGTRLTVL.

In this sample, this clonotype turned up a few times. The chain uses TRBV29-1 and TRBJ2-7; D tentatively reads TRBD1 or TRBD2 (5 bases each). The CDR3 sequence is 12 residues long. CDR1 SQVTM and CDR2 ANQGSEA come from the germline V gene. Between the trimmed V and J ends, which lost 7 bases and 1 base, there was a span of 11 bases. For the CDR3, the DNA is TGCAGCGCCCAGGGACCTTCCTACGAGCAGTACTTC. Its translation is CSAQGPSYEQYF.

A few counts support this clonotype. The V and J genes are TRBV20-1 and TRBJ2-1, with 11 bases fitting TRBD2. J gave up 7 bases and V 5 bases, and 7 bases lay outside the gene matches. The germline CDR1 and CDR2 sequences are DFQATT and SNEGSKA (reference sequence). The CDR3 totals 14 residues. The CDR3 region has the DNA TGCAGTGCTGTTACTAGCGGGAGTTGGAATGAGCAGTTCTTC. Translating it yields CSAVTSGSWNEQFF.

The chain recombines TRBV10-3 with TRBJ2-3, with D possibly being TRBD1 or TRBD2 (9 bases each). The CDR3 contains 14 residues. Germline lookup yields CDR1 ENHRY and CDR2 SYGVKD. Trimming removed 11 bases from V and 2 bases from J, with 17 bases in between. The CDR3 DNA reads as TGTGCCGCGGGAGGGGACAGGGTCACAGATACGCAGTATTTT. It specifies CAAGGDRVTDTQYF.

This chain links TRBV30 with TRBJ2-5; TRBD2 matches at 13 bases. The CDR3 consists of 15 residues. Germline V gives CDR1 GTSNPN, CDR2 SVGIG (reference sequence). V gave up 2 bases and J gave up 3 bases; unmatched junction bases: 3. CDR3 nucleotide sequence: TGTGCCTGGAGTCCGGGACTAGCGGGGAAAGAGACCCAGTACTTC. Amino acids: CAWSPGLAGKETQYF.

This clonotype was seen repeatedly, ten times or more. The J gene is TRBJ2-7, the V gene TRBV12-3 or TRBV12-4; TRBD1 aligns across 10 bases. CDR3 size: 15 residues. With 4 bases clipped from V and 6 bases from J, the junction kept 9 bases outside the gene matches. The CDR3 DNA reads as TGTGCCAGCAGTTCCTCGGGACAGGGGACAAGCGAGCAGTACTTC. Translation gives CASSSSGQGTSEQYF.

This clonotype was observed a few times. In DNA form, the CDR3 reads TGCGCCAGCAGCCAAGATCACGTTAACGCGGGGGAGCTGTTTTTT. It translates to CASSQDHVNAGELFF. The rearrangement links TRBV4-3 to TRBJ2-2; no reliable D call. This CDR3 contains 15 residues. The V gene's germline CDR1 is LGHNA and CDR2 YSLEER. Trimming shortened V by 0 bases and J by 8 bases, and 13 bases separated the two germline ends.

J is TRBJ2-1 and V is TRBV24-1; no clear D gene. The germline gives CDR1 KGHDR, CDR2 SFDVKD. The CDR3 is 12 amino acids. V was pared by 3 bases and J by 6 bases, with 5 bases between. This CDR3 reads CATSDNGNEQFF. CDR3 sequence (DNA): TGTGCCACCAGTGATAATGGCAATGAGCAGTTCTTC.

This chain links TRBV18 with TRBJ2-5, with 9 positions matching TRBD2. Losses at the gene ends were 3 bases for V and 5 bases for J; bases not matched to a gene: 13. Germline CDR1 reads KGHSH; CDR2 reads LQKENI. The CDR3 length is 17 residues. The CDR3 loop reads CASSPRPSGLAMETQYF. CDR3 bases: TGTGCCAGCTCACCTCGGCCGTCGGGACTAGCTATGGAGACCCAGTACTTC.

This clonotype was observed a handful of times. This rearrangement joins TRBV4-3 to TRBJ2-1, with D unclear. Deletions cut 4 bases from V and 6 bases from J, with 19 bases between. Germline V gene sequence: CDR1 LGHNA, CDR2 YSLEER. This CDR3 comprises 16 residues. The DNA for the CDR3 is TGCGCCAGCAGCCCCAGAGGAACCGGAGAAGGCAATGAGCAGTTCTTC. It yields the protein CASSPRGTGEGNEQFF.

Remarks on this clonotype: The junction shows a germline mismatch at one end, possibly a read error. The rearrangement uses TRBV7-7 and TRBJ2-2; D not resolved. The CDR3 spans 14 residues. Germline values: CDR1 SSHAT, CDR2 FNYEAQ (reference sequence). CDR3 bases: TGTGCTAGCAGCTTAAGTGGGCTTACCGGGGAGCTGTTTTTT. It specifies CASSLSGLTGELFF.

The V call is TRBV6-1, the J call TRBJ2-3, with D tentatively TRBD2 (6 bases). This CDR3 region has 13 residues. The V gene's germline CDR1 is MNHNS and CDR2 SASEGT. CDR3 nucleotide sequence: TGTGCAGTCCGGGGGTGGGGCACAGATACGCAGTATTTT. Translated: CAVRGWGTDTQYF.